Listed here are 25 T cell receptor beta chains from one sample, sequenced in a study of beta chain features in type 1 diabetes. All of the isolated RNA was reverse transcribed, so expressed TCRB transcripts were sequenced. The method was immunoSEQ multiplex PCR; TCRdb's version includes in-frame clones alone and lacks a portion of them. The profile shows under 150,000 clones, roughly 53% of them singletons. Specimen: Tregs from blood. These receptors all stem from a man aged 18 to 30 in good health.

This clone was observed a handful of times. The V call is TRBV6-1, the J call TRBJ2-4; 7 bases are shared with TRBD1. This CDR3 comprises 14 residues. The trim removed 6 bases at V and 7 bases at J, leaving 9 bases unmatched. Germline loops: CDR1 MNHNS, CDR2 SASEGT. CDR3 DNA sequence: TGTGCCAGCAGCGACTCTACAGGGGTTAACATTCAGTACTTC. Amino acids: CASSDSTGVNIQYF.

The chain combines TRBV18 with TRBJ2-5; 7 bases agree with TRBD1. The assigned J gene may be wrong: the sequence end matches TRBJ2-7 better. The CDR3 length is 15 residues. CDR1 KGHSH and CDR2 LQKENI come from the germline V gene. DNA for the CDR3: TGTGCCAGCTCACCAGCCGGGACAGCCCCCTACGAGCAGTACTTC. The encoded protein is CASSPAGTAPYEQYF.

This clone was seen only a few times. The chain recombines TRBV6-1 with TRBJ2-1; no reliable D call. CDR3 length equals 10 residues. CDR1 and CDR2 (germline): MNHNS, SASEGT. The ends were cut back, 8 bases at V and 12 bases at J, with 11 bases in the middle. The CDR3 DNA reads TGTGCCAGCGGAGTACCAAGGCAGTTCTTC. Protein: CASGVPRQFF.

The sample holds a few counts of this clone. V is TRBV7-2 and J is TRBJ2-2; TRBD2 agrees at 8 bases. This CDR3 is built from 16 residues. With V trimmed by 3 bases and J by 8 bases, 11 bases remained unmatched. Germline CDR1 is SGHTA and CDR2 is FQGNSA. CDR3 nucleotides: TGTGCCAGCAGCTTCCATAGTAGCGGGGCCGGGGGGGAGCTGTTTTTT. It is translated as CASSFHSSGAGGELFF.

V is TRBV7-2 and J is TRBJ2-5; 7 bases map to TRBD1. With V trimmed by 6 bases and J by 1 base, 14 bases remained unmatched. CDR1 is SGHTA and CDR2 is FQGNSA in the germline V gene. The CDR3 is made up of 17 amino acids. CDR3 amino acids: CASSPTITGVSQETQYF. Here the CDR3 DNA reads TGTGCCAGCAGTCCCACCATTACAGGGGTTTCCCAAGAGACCCAGTACTTC. The whole variable domain, remainder taken from reference TRBV7-2 and TRBJ2-5, is GAGVSQSPSNKVTEKGKDVELRCDPISGHTALYWYRQSLGQGLEFLIYFQGNSAPDKSGLPSDRFSAERTGGSVSTLTIQRTQQEDSAVYLCASSPTITGVSQETQYFGPGTRLLVL.

V and J are TRBV7-9 and TRBJ2-3; unclear D gene. The germline CDR1 and CDR2 sequences are SEHNR and FQNEAQ (reference sequence). V dropped 0 bases and J dropped 2 bases, with 6 bases sitting between them. This CDR3 region has 14 residues. For the CDR3, the DNA is TGTGCCAGCAGCTTAGCACTTGACACAGATACGCAGTATTTT. Its protein is CASSLALDTDTQYF.

The chain combines TRBV5-4 with TRBJ1-1, with D possibly matching TRBD1 (6 bases). The CDR3 totals 14 residues. CDR1 is SGHNT and CDR2 is YYREEE in the germline V gene (reference sequence). Trimming removed 4 bases from V and 1 base from J, with 11 bases in between. The CDR3 loop is CASSRQASNTEAFF. Here the CDR3 DNA reads TGTGCCAGCAGCCGACAGGCCTCGAACACTGAAGCTTTCTTT.

The CDR3 bases are TGTGCCAGCAGTGGAAAGGGACTAGCGGGAGGCATTACGCAGTATTTT. It specifies CASSGKGLAGGITQYF. The V call is TRBV27, the J call TRBJ2-3, with 15 bases fitting TRBD2. Germline V lookup: CDR1 MNHEY, CDR2 SMNVEV (reference sequence). The CDR3 consists of 16 residues. Trimming at V came to 5 bases and at J to 8 bases, leaving 8 bases not matched to a gene.

This clone appeared a few times. The genes are TRBV30 and TRBJ2-2; possibly TRBD2 for D (6 bases). The CDR3 is made up of 15 amino acids. V was pared by 2 bases and J by 3 bases, with 13 bases between. In germline, CDR1 is GTSNPN, CDR2 SVGIG (reference sequence). As DNA, the CDR3 is TGTGCCTGGAGTTACCGGGGGACCCACACCGGGGAGCTGTTTTTT. This encodes CAWSYRGTHTGELFF.

The chain joins TRBV7-8 to TRBJ2-7; maybe TRBD1 (5 bases). The CDR3 sequence is 15 residues long. The V gene lost 2 bases and the J gene lost 1 base, with 12 bases spanning the gap. Looked up from germline, CDR1 is SGHVS and CDR2 is FQNEAQ. CDR3 amino acids: CASSLSAGRSYEQYF. Written as DNA, the CDR3 is TGTGCCAGCAGCTTATCGGCAGGGCGATCCTACGAGCAGTACTTC.

The chain carries TRBV9 and TRBJ2-6; 7 bases fit TRBD2. The CDR3 has 18 amino acids. V gave up 0 bases and J gave up 1 base; unmatched junction bases: 7. From germline, CDR1 is SGDLS and CDR2 YYNGEE. CDR3 sequence: CASSVGGGLTSGANVLTF. The CDR3 nucleotides are TGTGCCAGCAGCGTAGGGGGGGGTTTAACGTCTGGGGCCAACGTCCTGACTTTC.

V is TRBV5-5 and J is TRBJ1-4; a possible D gene is TRBD1 (5 bases). Germline CDR1 reads SGHKS; CDR2 reads YYEKEE (reference sequence). Between the trimmed V and J ends, which lost 4 bases and 4 bases, there was a span of 26 bases. The CDR3 runs 19 residues. The CDR3 reads CASSPPPSQSYRINEKLFF. CDR3 nucleotide sequence: TGTGCCAGCAGCCCACCCCCGTCACAATCATACAGGATTAATGAAAAACTGTTTTTT.

This clone was counted only a few times. The rearrangement uses TRBV19 and TRBJ2-5; 8 bases match TRBD1. The germline gives CDR1 LNHDA, CDR2 SQIVND (reference sequence). The CDR3 contains 16 residues. V was pared by 6 bases and J by 5 bases, with 14 bases of the junction left unmatched. In DNA form, the CDR3 reads TGTGCCAGTAGCATGTACTCCGGGACAGGAGCGGAGACCCAGTACTTC. Protein: CASSMYSGTGAETQYF. Looking up the rest from reference TRBV19 and TRBJ2-5 gives the full variable domain: DGGITQSPKYLFRKEGQNVTLSCEQNLNHDAMYWYRQDPGQGLRLIYYSQIVNDFQKGDIAEGYSVSREKKESFPLTVTSAQKNPTAFYLCASSMYSGTGAETQYFGPGTRLLVL.

The chain employs TRBV29-1 and TRBJ1-5, with 7 bases matching TRBD1. V shed 6 bases and J 0 bases; nucleotides not matched to a gene: 5. CDR1 and CDR2 (germline): SQVTM, ANQGSEA. The length of the CDR3 is 14 residues. CDR3 loop: CSVGGRDSNQPQHF. The CDR3 DNA reads TGCAGCGTAGGGGGCAGAGATAGCAATCAGCCCCAGCATTTT.

J is TRBJ2-3 and V is TRBV6-5; the match to TRBD1 covers 7 bases. V was pared by 7 bases and J by 1 base, with 2 bases of the junction left unmatched. The CDR3 loop spans 13 amino acids. CDR1 MNHEY and CDR2 SVGAGI come from the germline V gene. The CDR3 DNA follows: TGTGCCAGCATAGACAGGGGCACAGATACGCAGTATTTT. Translating gives CASIDRGTDTQYF.

This clone turned up a few times. The chain employs TRBV19 and TRBJ2-1; D is possibly TRBD2 (5 bases). The V gene's germline CDR1 is LNHDA and CDR2 SQIVND (reference sequence). V lost 3 bases and J 4 bases, leaving 10 bases between the germline ends. The CDR3 runs 14 residues. The CDR3 protein is CASSIHGKYNEQFF. The CDR3 DNA sequence: TGTGCCAGTAGTATCCACGGGAAGTACAATGAGCAGTTCTTC.

The chain combines TRBV5-4 with TRBJ1-1; 7 positions match TRBD1. Germline V gene lookup returns CDR1 SGHNT and CDR2 YYREEE (reference sequence). The CDR3 has 16 amino acids. The V gene end was trimmed by 5 bases and the J gene end by 4 bases; junction bases not matched to a gene: 14. This CDR3 is CASSQGGGSLGTEAFF. The CDR3 DNA follows: TGTGCCAGCAGTCAAGGGGGCGGGTCGCTTGGCACTGAAGCTTTCTTT.

This chain joins TRBV27 and TRBJ2-5, with TRBD1 identical over 8 bases. Germline CDR1 is MNHEY and CDR2 is SMNVEV (reference sequence). This CDR3 spans 13 amino acids. V shed 6 bases and J 3 bases; nucleotides not matched to a gene: 3. CDR3 nucleotides: TGTGCCAGCAGCGACAGGGGCGAAGAGACCCAGTACTTC. It translates to CASSDRGEETQYF.

The rearrangement joins TRBV6-1 to TRBJ2-5; 11 nucleotides align to TRBD2. Germline-derived CDR1 and CDR2 are MNHNS and SASEGT. After removal of 2 bases from V and 2 bases from J, the junction contained 10 bases not matched to a gene. The CDR3 spans 18 residues. The CDR3 is CASSELLAGGPEQETQYF. CDR3 nucleotides: TGTGCCAGCAGTGAATTATTAGCGGGGGGGCCGGAGCAAGAGACCCAGTACTTC.

The CDR3 nucleotides read TGCGCCAGCAGCTTGGGCCAGGCTCCTGAAGCTTTCTTT. Protein: CASSLGQAPEAFF. The chain uses TRBV5-1 and TRBJ1-1; the D is unclear. The CDR3 loop spans 13 amino acids. With 0 bases removed from V and 6 bases from J, the gap between germline ends came to 9 bases. Looked up from germline, CDR1 is SGHRS and CDR2 is YFSETQ.

This clone was counted a single time. This chain links TRBV5-1 with TRBJ2-7; D uncertain. CDR1 is SGHRS, CDR2 YFSETQ, per germline. V lost 6 bases to trimming and J lost 6 bases, with 19 bases between them. The CDR3 loop spans 14 amino acids. CDR3 DNA sequence: TGCGCCAGCAAGTCGTACCAGGCTCCTGGCGAGCAGTACTTC. This translates into CASKSYQAPGEQYF. Combining the CDR3 with reference TRBV5-1 and TRBJ2-7 gives the whole variable domain KAGVTQTPRYLIKTRGQQVTLSCSPISGHRSVSWYQQTPGQGLQFLFEYFSETQRNKGNFPGRFSGRQFSNSRSEMNVSTLELGDSALYLCASKSYQAPGEQYFGPGTRLTVT.

V is TRBV28 and J is TRBJ1-1; D is possibly TRBD1 (6 bases). Trimming pared 9 bases from V and 1 base from J, leaving 9 bases between. The CDR3 runs 12 residues. Germline V gives CDR1 MDHEN, CDR2 SYDVKM. The CDR3 protein is CASQTGNTEAFF. The CDR3 coding sequence is TGTGCCAGTCAGACAGGGAACACTGAAGCTTTCTTT.

The chain combines TRBV18 with TRBJ2-6; perhaps TRBD1 as D (5 bases). The CDR3 has 19 residues. Germline CDR1 KGHSH, CDR2 LQKENI. The germline V and J ends were trimmed by 3 bases and 0 bases, with 18 bases remaining between them. CDR3 in DNA: TGTGCCAGCTCACCGCGCGGCAGGCAGGGCCGCTCTGGGGCCAACGTCCTGACTTTC. As protein: CASSPRGRQGRSGANVLTF.

The chain has TRBV23-1 and TRBJ2-4, with a weak D call TRBD2 (6 bases). TRBV23-1 counts as an open reading frame of uncertain function. The CDR3 consists of 14 residues. V lost 0 bases and J lost 7, with 10 bases in between. The CDR3 region is CASSQSGAGNIQYF. CDR3 DNA: TGCGCCAGCAGTCAATCGGGAGCGGGCAACATTCAGTACTTC.

V is TRBV7-2 and J is TRBJ2-5; 9 bases are shared with TRBD2. TRBJ2-7 explains the end of the DNA better; the J call may be wrong. The V gene's germline CDR1 is SGHTA and CDR2 FQGNSA. This CDR3 is 14 amino acids long. The CDR3 here is CASSPRGGSYEQYF. CDR3 DNA: TGTGCCAGCAGCCCGCGGGGGGGCTCCTACGAGCAGTACTTC.